The rows below give T cell receptor beta chains drawn from one sample of a study of preoperative IRX-2 immunotherapy in early breast cancer. The method was immunoSEQ multiplex PCR; TCRdb's version includes in-frame clones alone and lacks a portion of them. This sample has around 40,000 clones, with about 94% found just once. This material consisted of tumor tissue, taken after IRX-2 immunotherapy. These receptors came from a human donor with breast cancer. The CDR3 runs from the conserved cysteine through the conserved F or W. The order of the fields is J gene, D gene, V gene, clone size, CDR3 DNA, CDR3 protein. D genes are given only for firm matches. The size field is filled for only some rows; it gives once, few, many or a size class.

J: TRBJ1-2
D: .
V: TRBV5-4
size: .
DNA: TGTGCCAGCAGCCTACCTCGGCCAGGGGACTATGGCTACACCTTC
CDR3: CASSLPRPGDYGYTF

J: TRBJ2-3
D: TRBD2
V: TRBV5-6
size: once
DNA: TGTGCCAGCAGCTTACCGCGGGGGGGACACACAGATACGCAGTATTTT
CDR3: CASSLPRGGHTDTQYF

J: TRBJ2-7
D: .
V: TRBV18
size: .
DNA: TGTGCCAGCTCACCGACTAGACAGGGCTCACCCAAGGACTACGAGCAGTACTTC
CDR3: CASSPTRQGSPKDYEQYF

J: TRBJ2-5
D: .
V: TRBV4-2
size: .
DNA: TGTGCCAGCAGCCAAGAGGGTCCCGGGACCGTCCAAGAGACCCAGTACTTC
CDR3: CASSQEGPGTVQETQYF

J: TRBJ1-4
D: .
V: TRBV18
size: .
DNA: TGTGCCACCCAACAAGACCGTGAGGAAAAACTGTTTTTT
CDR3: CATQQDREEKLFF

J: TRBJ2-3
D: .
V: TRBV4-3
size: .
DNA: TGCGCCAGCAGCCAAGATCTGAGTAGCGGCACAGATACGCAGTATTTT
CDR3: CASSQDLSSGTDTQYF

J: TRBJ1-5
D: TRBD1
V: TRBV28
size: .
DNA: TGTGCCAGCAGTTTCCCCCTGTCGGAGTGGACAGGGACCACTCAGCCCCAGCATTTT
CDR3: CASSFPLSEWTGTTQPQHF

J: TRBJ2-6
D: .
V: TRBV27
size: .
DNA: TGTGCCAGCAGTTCGAATTTGGGGGCCAACGTCCTGACTTTC
CDR3: CASSSNLGANVLTF

J: TRBJ2-5
D: .
V: TRBV13
size: .
DNA: TGTGCCAGCAGCGGGGTTCGGGAGACCCAGTACTTC
CDR3: CASSGVRETQYF

J: TRBJ1-1
D: .
V: TRBV9
size: .
DNA: TGTGCCAGCAGCTATACAGATAACACTGAAGCTTTCTTT
CDR3: CASSYTDNTEAFF

J: TRBJ1-5
D: .
V: TRBV2
size: .
DNA: TGTGCCAGCAGTGTGGGTATGGATCAGCCCCAGCATTTT
CDR3: CASSVGMDQPQHF

J: TRBJ1-2
D: .
V: TRBV7-2
size: .
DNA: TGTGCCAGCAGCTCACTACAGGGTCGGCATGGCTACACCTTC
CDR3: CASSSLQGRHGYTF

J: TRBJ1-6
D: .
V: TRBV27
size: .
DNA: TGTGCCAGCAGCCGACAGGCGATTAATTCACCCCTCCACTTT
CDR3: CASSRQAINSPLHF

J: TRBJ2-6
D: .
V: TRBV19
size: .
DNA: TGTGCCAGTAGTGGAGTATCTGGGGCCAACGTCCTGACTTTC
CDR3: CASSGVSGANVLTF

J: TRBJ1-1
D: .
V: TRBV30
size: .
DNA: TGTGCCTGGAGTAGGAGGGTTATTGAAGCTTTCTTT
CDR3: CAWSRRVIEAFF

J: TRBJ1-4
D: .
V: TRBV30
size: .
DNA: TGTGCCTGTCATAGTAGTCCTTCCGGGGAAAAACCGTTTTTT
CDR3: CACHSSPSGEKPFF

J: TRBJ2-5
D: .
V: TRBV9
size: .
DNA: TGTGCCAGCAGCACCCGGGGTACGCGAGAGACCCAGTACTTC
CDR3: CASSTRGTRETQYF

J: TRBJ2-5
D: .
V: TRBV25-1
size: .
DNA: TGTGCCAGCAGTGAATCCCCGACAGAGCAAGAGACCCAGTACTTC
CDR3: CASSESPTEQETQYF

J: TRBJ1-3
D: .
V: TRBV5-1
size: once
DNA: TGCGCCAGCAGCTTGCGGTCATGGCAAGAAGGGAACACCATATATTTT
CDR3: CASSLRSWQEGNTIYF

J: TRBJ2-7
D: .
V: TRBV7-2
size: .
DNA: TGTGCCAGCAGCTCCTACGAGCAGTACTTC
CDR3: CASSSYEQYF

J: TRBJ2-6
D: .
V: TRBV28
size: .
DNA: TGTGCCAGCAGTTTCTTTGGCGGGACTGGGGCCAACGTCCTGACTTTC
CDR3: CASSFFGGTGANVLTF

J: TRBJ2-7
D: TRBD1
V: TRBV4-3
size: .
DNA: TGCGCCAGCAGCCAAGATAGGGACAGGGCCTACGAGCAGTACTTC
CDR3: CASSQDRDRAYEQYF

J: TRBJ2-7
D: TRBD2
V: TRBV2
size: .
DNA: TGTGCCAGCGGTTATATAGCGGGAGAGTACGAGCAGTACTTC
CDR3: CASGYIAGEYEQYF

J: TRBJ2-1
D: .
V: TRBV5-1
size: .
DNA: TGCGCCAGCAGCTCACGAGGTGAGGTAGACTACAATGAGCAGTTCTTC
CDR3: CASSSRGEVDYNEQFF

J: TRBJ1-5
D: .
V: TRBV6-6
size: once
DNA: TGTGCCAGCAGTTACGTCAATCAGCCCCAGCATTTT
CDR3: CASSYVNQPQHF

J: TRBJ2-7
D: .
V: TRBV27
size: .
DNA: TGTGCCAGCAGTCCAAGCTTGGGACCCGATACCTACGAGCAGTACTTC
CDR3: CASSPSLGPDTYEQYF

J: TRBJ1-5
D: .
V: TRBV4-1
size: .
DNA: TGCGCCAGCAGCCACCGCGGGCAGCCCCAGCATTTT
CDR3: CASSHRGQPQHF